This TCR beta chain was identified in a study of T cells in tumors after PD-1 blockade (dated by TCRdb to the late 2010s). Study-wide context: Patients with prior checkpoint blockade, systemic immunosuppressant use, or recent radiotherapy or other anti-cancer therapy within 4 weeks were excluded. Patients were treated with either pembrolizumab 200 mg every 3 weeks or cemiplimab 350 mg every 2 weeks. While on anti-PD-1 treatment, some of the patients also continued taking daily vismodegib 150 mg. Peripheral blood samples averaged approximately 110,000 TCR templates (range about 21,000-260,000) and roughly 35,000 unique clonotypes. Using site-matched tumors from BCC or SCC patients sampled before and after anti-PD-1 therapy, the study carried out paired single-cell RNA and TCR sequencing. Bulk TCR sequencing was performed on 10 to 11 peripheral blood samples from a handful of patients to compare blood and tumor clonotypes. RECIST version 1.1 was the standard used to evaluate clinical response.

The immunoSEQ platform was used for deep TCRbeta sequencing. The authors processed their data as follows. Only productive rearrangements were exported from the immunoSEQ Analyzer for further analysis. Bulk TCRbeta clonotypes were assigned T cell phenotypes by matching to single-cell RNA+TCR-seq clones sharing the same TCRbeta sequence. Clone enrichment in tumor was calculated as tumor frequency divided by PBMC frequency from bulk TCR sequencing. GLIPH was used to group TCRs into specificity groups, clusters of distinct TCRs likely recognizing common antigens via shared CDR3 motifs. The table was pulled from immuneACCESS by TCRdb, which kept in-frame rearrangements only. Such tables lose some clones; where checked, under half of the loss comes from unresolved V genes, and the rest has no known cause. That table supplies the V and J calls and clone size; D and trimming were determined from the DNA. The sample table lists around 35,000 clones, 70% to 75% of them with a count of one. The ten largest account for about two fifths of the sample.

What the work shows at the level of the full study, not this receptor alone: Roughly two fifths of tumor TCR clonotypes were found in blood, and some novel exhausted tumor clones appeared in pre-treatment blood, suggesting peripheral recruitment. Where the novel T cell clones came from was not determined, and possible sources could include lymphoid organs or rare unexpanded clones inside the tumor or in the tumor periphery.

This clone occurred once. Its specific antigen is unknown. Base qualities are not recorded, but no much larger clone differs from it by a single base. The time point label corresponds to: after anti-PD-1 therapy. Genomic DNA extracted from tumor biopsies or peripheral blood was used for bulk TCRbeta sequencing, with input ranging from about 616 ng to 6,500 ng. Every patient was a poor candidate for surgical resection and had histologically proven advanced or metastatic basal or squamous cell carcinoma. The basal cell carcinoma cohort was made up of under twelve patients, and bulk tumor TCR sequencing was performed for roughly 8 of these patients. This material consisted of PBMCs, taken after anti-PD-1 treatment. This sequence was found in a human donor with basal cell carcinoma.

The CDR3 protein: CAWSVIQNTEAFF. The DNA sequence reads TGTGCCTGGAGTGTAATACAGAACACTGAAGCTTTCTTT. Recombination joined TRBV30 with TRBJ1-1; a confident D gene designation cannot be given. The germline V gene (reference sequence) sets CDR1 to GTSNPN and CDR2 to SVGIG. Trimming removed 0 bases from V and 1 base from J, leaving 6 bases between the germline ends. The CDR3 sequence holds 13 residues, the cysteine and phenylalanine included. Left in the record is the CDR3 DNA by itself, 39 bases read in frame from the first base.